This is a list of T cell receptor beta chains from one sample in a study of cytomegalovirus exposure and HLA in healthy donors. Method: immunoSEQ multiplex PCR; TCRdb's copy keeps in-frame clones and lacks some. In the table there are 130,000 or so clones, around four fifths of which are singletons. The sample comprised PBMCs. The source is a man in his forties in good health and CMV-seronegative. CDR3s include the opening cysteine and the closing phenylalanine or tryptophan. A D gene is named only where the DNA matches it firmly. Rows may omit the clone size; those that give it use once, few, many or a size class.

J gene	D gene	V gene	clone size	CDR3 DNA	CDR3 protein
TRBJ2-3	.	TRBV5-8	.	TGTGCCAGCAGCTGGGGACAATTCACAGATACGCAGTATTTT	CASSWGQFTDTQYF
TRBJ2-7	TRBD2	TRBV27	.	TGTGCCAGCAGTATCACGGGACTAGCGGGAGATTTTCCCGAGCAGTACTTC	CASSITGLAGDFPEQYF
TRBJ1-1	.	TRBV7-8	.	TGTGCCAGCAGCAGGGGTTTAGAAGCTTTCTTT	CASSRGLEAFF
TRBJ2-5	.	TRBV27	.	TGTGCCAGCAGTAAGACAGGATTGATCGGATGGACCCAGTACTTC	CASSKTGLIGWTQYF
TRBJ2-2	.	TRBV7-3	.	TGTGCCAGCAGCTTCAGGAGCGGAACCGGGGAGCTGTTTTTT	CASSFRSGTGELFF
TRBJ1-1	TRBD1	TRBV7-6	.	TGTGCCAGCAGCTTAGCGCTGGACAGGGGTTCCACTGAAGCTTTCTTT	CASSLALDRGSTEAFF
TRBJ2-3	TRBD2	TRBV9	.	TGTGCCAGCAGTTACCCTCATGCGGGAGGGCCGCCAGATACGCAGTATTTT	CASSYPHAGGPPDTQYF
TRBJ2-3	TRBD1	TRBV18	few	TGTGCCAGCTCACCATTTGGACAGGGGAACACAGATACGCAGTATTTT	CASSPFGQGNTDTQYF
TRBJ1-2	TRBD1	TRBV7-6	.	TGTGCCAGCAGCTTAGTAACCGGGACAGGAGATGGCTACACCTTC	CASSLVTGTGDGYTF
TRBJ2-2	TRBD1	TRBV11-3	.	TGTGCCAGCAGCTTAGTACAGGGGGCTGGCGGGGAGCTGTTTTTT	CASSLVQGAGGELFF
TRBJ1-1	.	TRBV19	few	TGTGCCAGTAGTAAGGGAGACGCCGTGAACACTGAAGCTTTCTTT	CASSKGDAVNTEAFF
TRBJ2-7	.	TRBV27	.	TGTGCCAGCAGGCCTTATTCAGGGGAAGCCTACGAGCAGTACTTC	CASRPYSGEAYEQYF
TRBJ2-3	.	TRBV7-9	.	TGTGCCAGCAGCTCCGACAGGCAATACACAGATACGCAGTATTTT	CASSSDRQYTDTQYF
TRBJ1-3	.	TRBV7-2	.	TGTGCCAGCAGCCGGGGGGGGGCAGGCTCTGGAAACACCATATATTTT	CASSRGGAGSGNTIYF
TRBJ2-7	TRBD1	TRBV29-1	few	TGCAGCGTTGAAGCCGGGACAGGGGACCGTGAGCAGTACTTC	CSVEAGTGDREQYF
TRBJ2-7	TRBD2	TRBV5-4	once	TGTGCCAGCAGCTTGGCCGGGGGCGGGAGGGCCCTCTACGAGCAGTACTTC	CASSLAGGGRALYEQYF
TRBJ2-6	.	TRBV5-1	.	TGCGCCACCGAGGAGGGGTCTGGGGCCAACGTCCTGACTTTC	CATEEGSGANVLTF
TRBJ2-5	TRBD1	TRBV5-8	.	TGTGCCAGCAGCTTGAGGGGCAGGGGGCTAAAAGAGACCCAGTACTTC	CASSLRGRGLKETQYF
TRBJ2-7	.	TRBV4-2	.	TGTGCCAGCAGCCAAGGGAGAAACGAGCAGTACTTC	CASSQGRNEQYF
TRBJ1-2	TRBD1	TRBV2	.	TGTGCCAGCGGGGACAGGGGGACTCCTAACTATGGCTACACCTTC	CASGDRGTPNYGYTF
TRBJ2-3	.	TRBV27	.	TGTGCCAGCAGTTCTCGACAGGCTAGCACAGATACGCAGTATTTT	CASSSRQASTDTQYF
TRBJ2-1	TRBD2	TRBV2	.	TGTGCCAGCATTTGGGGGACTAGCGGGGGGAATGAGCAGTTCTTC	CASIWGTSGGNEQFF
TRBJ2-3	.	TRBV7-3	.	TGTGCCAGCAGCTTGGGACTGGGGGGCACAGATACGCAGTATTTT	CASSLGLGGTDTQYF
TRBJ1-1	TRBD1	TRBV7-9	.	TGTGCCAGCAGCTTGGGACAGGGCACACTGAACACTGAAGCTTTCTTT	CASSLGQGTLNTEAFF
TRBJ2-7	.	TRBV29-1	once	TGCAGCGTTGATGGTCTAGCTGCCCACGAGCAGTACTTC	CSVDGLAAHEQYF
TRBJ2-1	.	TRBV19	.	TGTGCCAGCCAACTCACCCGCGCTAGCTATGAGCAGTTCTTC	CASQLTRASYEQFF
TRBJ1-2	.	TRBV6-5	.	TGTGCCAGCAGTTATGCGGGGGCTCGGATGAGTGGCTACACCTTC	CASSYAGARMSGYTF
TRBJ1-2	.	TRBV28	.	TGTGCCAGCAGTTCTGTCTATGGCTACACCTTC	CASSSVYGYTF
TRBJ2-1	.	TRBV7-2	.	TGTGCCAGCAGCTTCGGGGTCTTAAGAAACAATGAGCAGTTCTTC	CASSFGVLRNNEQFF
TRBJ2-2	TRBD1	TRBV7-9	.	TGTGCCAGCAGCTCGCGGACAGGGGCCGGGGAGCTGTTTTTT	CASSSRTGAGELFF
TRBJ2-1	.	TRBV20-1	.	TGCAGTGCTGGGGGGTACAATGAGCAGTTCTTC	CSAGGYNEQFF
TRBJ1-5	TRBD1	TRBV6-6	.	TGTGCCAGCAGACCAGACAGGGGGCGCGATCAGCCCCAGCATTTT	CASRPDRGRDQPQHF
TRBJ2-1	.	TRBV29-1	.	TGCAGCGTTCGCCCAGGAAATATTGAGCAGTTCTTC	CSVRPGNIEQFF
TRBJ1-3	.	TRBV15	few	TGTGCCACCAGTCAAACAGTTCTCTCTGGAAACACCATATATTTT	CATSQTVLSGNTIYF
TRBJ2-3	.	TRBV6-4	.	TGTGCCAGCAGTGAAGGAATAGCGCCAGATACGCAGTATTTT	CASSEGIAPDTQYF
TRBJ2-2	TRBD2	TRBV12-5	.	TGTGCTAGTGGTTTGACCACTAGCGGGAGAAACACCGGGGAGCTGTTTTTT	CASGLTTSGRNTGELFF
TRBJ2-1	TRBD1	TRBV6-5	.	TGTGCCAGCAGTTACTCGATACAGGGGGCTAGTGAGCAGTTCTTC	CASSYSIQGASEQFF
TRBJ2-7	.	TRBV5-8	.	TGTGCCAGCAGCACGTACAGGCCAACCTACGAGCAGTACTTC	CASSTYRPTYEQYF
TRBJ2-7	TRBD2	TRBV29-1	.	TGCAGCGTTTCGACTAGCGGGTACGAGCAGTACTTC	CSVSTSGYEQYF
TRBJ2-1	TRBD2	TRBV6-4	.	TGTGCCAGCAGTGACCGGGAGGGGAACTACAATGAGCAGTTCTTC	CASSDREGNYNEQFF
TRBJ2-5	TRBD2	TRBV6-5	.	TGTGCCAGCAGAGCGTTAGCGGGGAGAGAGACCCAGTACTTC	CASRALAGRETQYF
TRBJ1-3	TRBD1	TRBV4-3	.	TGCGCCAGCAGCCAAGCCCTGACAGGGAAGGGTAACACCATATATTTT	CASSQALTGKGNTIYF
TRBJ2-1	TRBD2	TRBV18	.	TGTGCCAGCTCACGGCCTAGCGGACACAATGAGCAGTTCTTC	CASSRPSGHNEQFF
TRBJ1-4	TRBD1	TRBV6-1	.	TGTGCCAGCAGTGCTTTACAGGGGGCGTTTAATGAAAAACTGTTTTTT	CASSALQGAFNEKLFF
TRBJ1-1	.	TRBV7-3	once	TGTGCCAGCAGCACAGACCCCTACCTGAACACTGAAGCTTTCTTT	CASSTDPYLNTEAFF
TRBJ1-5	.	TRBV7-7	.	TGTGCTAGCAGCTTAGCGGAGTTCACACAGCCCCAGCATTTT	CASSLAEFTQPQHF
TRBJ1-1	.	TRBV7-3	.	TGTGCCAGCAGCCCCACTAGGAACACTGAAGCTTTCTTT	CASSPTRNTEAFF
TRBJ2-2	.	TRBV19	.	TGTGCCAGTAGTATTAGTCCGAACACCGGGGAGCTGTTTTTT	CASSISPNTGELFF
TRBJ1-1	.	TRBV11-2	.	TGTGCCAGCAGCTCGGGGAGGAACACTGAAGCTTTCTTT	CASSSGRNTEAFF
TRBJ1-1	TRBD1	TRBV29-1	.	TGCAGCGTTTTCGGGACAGGAGGGGCGAACACTGAAGCTTTCTTT	CSVFGTGGANTEAFF
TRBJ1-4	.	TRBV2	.	TGTGCCAGCAGTGACCAGAACGAAAAACTGTTTTTT	CASSDQNEKLFF
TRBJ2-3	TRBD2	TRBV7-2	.	TGTGCCAGCAGCCCATCCGGGACTAGCGTAGATACGCAGTATTTT	CASSPSGTSVDTQYF